This T cell receptor beta chain derives from a study of CD4 T cells in relation to SARS-CoV-2 and coronaviruses. On the study more broadly: PBMCs were cultured with antigen for over 8 days before TCR beta sequencing.

Points from the study as a whole: About 65% of donors had memory CD4+ clonotypes crossrecognizing SARS-CoV-2 and common cold coronavirus spike.

Here immunoSEQ multiplex PCR was the method, and the copy in TCRdb shows in-frame clones only, minus some. The sample yields tens of thousands of clones, about two thirds seen once. Unexposed donor CD4+ T cells date from about 2011-2018, before the COVID-19 pandemic. The cells were cultured for 10 days before CD4+ T cells were isolated. Worth noting for this clone: As yet, its antigen is unknown.

The sequence derives from a human donor in good health. Sequencing used CD4+ T cells from PBMCs, cultured in vitro.

The CDR3 DNA reads as TGCGCCAGCAGCCAAGATCCGAGCCTCGAGCAGTACTTC. Residues: CASSQDPSLEQYF. The chain combines TRBV4-3 with TRBJ2-7; D is unresolved. Trimming took off 0 bases at V and 6 bases at J, with 9 bases between the two ends. CDR3 length equals 13 residues. Germline V lookup: CDR1 LGHNA, CDR2 YSLEER.